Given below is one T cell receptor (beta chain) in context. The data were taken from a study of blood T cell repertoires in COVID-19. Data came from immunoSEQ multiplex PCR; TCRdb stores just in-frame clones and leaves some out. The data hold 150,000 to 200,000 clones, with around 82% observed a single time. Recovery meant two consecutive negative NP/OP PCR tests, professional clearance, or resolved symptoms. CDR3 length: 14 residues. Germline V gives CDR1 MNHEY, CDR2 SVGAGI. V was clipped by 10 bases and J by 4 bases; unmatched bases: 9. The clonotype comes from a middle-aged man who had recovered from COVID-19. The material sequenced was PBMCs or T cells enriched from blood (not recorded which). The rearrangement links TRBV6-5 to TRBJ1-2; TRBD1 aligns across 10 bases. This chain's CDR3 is CAIVVGTGVYGYTF. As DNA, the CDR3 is TGTGCCATCGTCGTAGGGACAGGGGTCTATGGCTACACCTTC.